This TCR beta chain was sequenced in a study of blood T cell repertoires in COVID-19. Study information: Samples taken during acute and convalescent COVID-19 were collected in the United States, Italy and Spain. From T cells, B-cell-depleted T cells, or PBMCs came the material, which was cDNA or gDNA.

Authors' analysis steps: Estimated nucleated cell counts came from reference gene primer amplification. Sequencing used immunoSEQ multiplex PCR; TCRdb keeps in-frame clones, though not all of them. D and trimming come from the DNA, and the V and J calls and clone size come from that table. The sample holds 150,000 to 200,000 clones; approximately 84% are singletons and the top ten take roughly 2.5%. Enrolment of Seattle patients took place during active infection, and they were followed longitudinally. The table lists this clone with a few counts. The germline gives CDR1 MGHRA, CDR2 YSYEKL. The CDR3 contains 17 residues. V gave up 0 bases and J gave up 4 bases, with 19 bases separating them.

V usage is TRBV4-1 and J usage is TRBJ2-7; tentatively, D is TRBD1 (6 bases). The sample was peripheral blood. The source of this sequence is a woman of 80 years or more with COVID-19, enrolled during active disease. CDR3 in amino acids: CASSQESFQGSSYEQYF. For the CDR3, the DNA is TGCGCCAGCAGCCAAGAATCTTTTCAGGGGTCATCGTACGAGCAGTACTTC.